What follows is one TCR beta chain and its context. The table lists this clonotype with a few counts. The specificity of this receptor is unknown. The input lacks base qualities; no much larger clone sits a single base away. These data originate in a study of CD8 T cells in ankylosing spondylitis (dated 2017 in TCRdb). For context, the study as a whole: T cell receptor beta repertoires were profiled in healthy donors and ankylosing spondylitis patients so that disease-linked TCR variants could be found. Peripheral blood was sampled, and synovial fluid was also collected from ankylosing spondylitis patients. The whole study cohort included some 100 healthy donors and 25 or so ankylosing spondylitis patients.

Sequencing instrument: Illumina HiSeq 2500. Quantitative 5'-RACE with molecular barcodes was used to prepare TCR beta libraries. The authors processed their data as follows. A new computational method based on a probabilistic model of VDJ rearrangement was used to identify disease-linked TCR variants. TCRdb trimmed the raw reads at Q25, called clones with MiXCR and kept productive beta chains. For every CDR3 protein sequence, its rows merge into one entry that carries the most common genes and DNA. The V and J calls come from TCRdb's annotation, not from the publication. For this sample there are a few hundred thousand distinct CDR3 sequences; approximately 8.2% appear just once. The ten largest clones represent about 15% of the sample. What the research found in general, with its limitations: The disease-linked clones were reported as significantly enriched in matched synovial fluid samples from ankylosing spondylitis patients. A CD8+ phenotype was shown by the disease-linked clones, which were found at relatively low frequencies in peripheral blood. Some motif variants had previously been reported in the synovial fluid and blood of reactive arthritis patients, which suggests shared mechanisms of disease initiation. Blood from ankylosing spondylitis patients appeared to be characterized by a TCR beta motif composed of several highly homologous amino acid variants.

The CDR3 has 14 amino acids, counting the end cysteine and phenylalanine. Here the CDR3 DNA is all that survives: 42 bases in frame from base 1. Ends trimmed: V by 4 bases, J by 6 bases; bases unmatched to a gene: 7. The germline V gene gives CDR1 as SGHRS and CDR2 as YFSETQ. The chain is assembled from TRBV5-1 and TRBJ2-7; 10 of the junction bases match TRBD2. The material sequenced was blood, either unsorted or a sorted T cell fraction (not recorded which). The TCR comes from a male donor with ankylosing spondylitis. The DNA sequence is as follows: TGCGCCAGCAGCGACCAAGCGGGAGGGGGCGAGCAGTACTTC. The resulting protein is CASSDQAGGGEQYF.